Described below is a single T cell receptor (beta chain) sequence and its context. Antigen: not known. CDR3 length: 14 residues. Unmatched junction bases numbered 6, after V lost 6 bases and J lost 6 bases. In germline, CDR1 is SNHLY, CDR2 FYNNEI. This sample is drawn from a study of T cells in localized non-small cell lung cancer. Here immunoSEQ multiplex PCR was the method, and the copy in TCRdb shows in-frame clones only, minus some. This table has 60,000 to 75,000 clones, 84% appearing once. Findings and caveats of the study: Heterogeneity within the tumor remains possible, as just one region underwent sequencing. In adjacent lung, a median roughly 60 of the top 100 tumor clones were found. Among blood samples, higher T cell density accompanied longer overall survival. Measurement of T cell clonality placed uninvolved adjacent lung highest, above the level in tumor.

This rearrangement joins TRBV2 to TRBJ2-1; 9 bases match TRBD1. The clonotype was recovered from a female donor of 60 years or more with stage I lung adenocarcinoma. The sequencing used peripheral blood, collected before any cancer treatment. CDR3 DNA: TGTGCCAGCAGACCCGGGACAGGGTCCAATGAGCAGTTCTTC. Translated, it gives CASRPGTGSNEQFF.